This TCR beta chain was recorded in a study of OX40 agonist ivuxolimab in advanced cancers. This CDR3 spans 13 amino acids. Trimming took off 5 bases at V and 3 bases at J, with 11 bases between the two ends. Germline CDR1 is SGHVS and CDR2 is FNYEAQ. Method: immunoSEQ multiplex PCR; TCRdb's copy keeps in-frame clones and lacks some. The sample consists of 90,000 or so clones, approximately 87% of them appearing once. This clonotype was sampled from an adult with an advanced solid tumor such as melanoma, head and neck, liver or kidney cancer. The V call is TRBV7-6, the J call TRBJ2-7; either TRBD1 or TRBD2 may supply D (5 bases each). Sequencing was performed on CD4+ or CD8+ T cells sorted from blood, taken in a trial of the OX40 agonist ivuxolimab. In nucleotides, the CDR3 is TGTGCCAGCAGCCCGCAGAGGGGCTACGAGCAGTACTTC. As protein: CASSPQRGYEQYF. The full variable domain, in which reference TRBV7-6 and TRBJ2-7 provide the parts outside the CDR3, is GAGVSQSPRYKVTKRGQDVALRCDPISGHVSLYWYRQALGQGPEFLTYFNYEAQQDKSGLPNDRFSAERPEGSISTLTIQRTEQRDSAMYRCASSPQRGYEQYFGPGTRLTVT.